The rows below give T cell receptor beta chains drawn from one sample of a study of monozygotic twins with inflammatory bowel disease. Reanalyzing the 5' RACE reads, TCRdb keeps one entry per CDR3 protein, without DNA. The data include fewer than 450,000 distinct CDR3 sequences; the top ten clones carry 2% to 3%. Sequencing was performed on blood. These TCRs come from a human donor with ulcerative colitis or Crohn's disease, or a healthy co-twin of an affected twin (not recorded which). The CDR3 runs from the conserved cysteine through the conserved F or W.

cdr3_length,j_call,v_call,cdr3_aa
15,TRBJ1-4,TRBV12-3/TRBV12-4,CASSRQRDGNEKLFF
15,TRBJ1-1,TRBV7-9,CASSFRQYMDTEAFF
15,TRBJ2-5,TRBV12-3/TRBV12-4,CASSSLAGGLETQYF
14,TRBJ2-7,TRBV7-9,CASSLASGHSSQYF
12,TRBJ2-5,TRBV6-1,CASRYYQETQYF
14,TRBJ2-3,TRBV4-3,CASSPGGWTDTQYF
15,TRBJ2-5,TRBV7-2,CASSFPKRAQETQYF
16,TRBJ2-1,TRBV13,CASSFLAGAGGVGQFF
16,TRBJ2-1,TRBV4-3,CASSHSSGGVYNEQFF
12,TRBJ1-2,TRBV30,CAWSVSTYGYTF
16,TRBJ2-5,TRBV12-3/TRBV12-4,CASSWTSGGAIETQYF
12,TRBJ2-7,TRBV11-2,CASSIPTYEQYF
16,TRBJ2-5,TRBV5-1,CASSPLTHANQETQYF
13,TRBJ2-1,TRBV29-1,CSVGAASYNEQFF
14,TRBJ2-5,TRBV29-1,CSVDDPGTQETQYF
13,TRBJ2-5,TRBV20-1,CSALTGDSRTQYF
14,TRBJ2-1,TRBV12-3/TRBV12-4,CASSFRWGQDEQFF
14,TRBJ2-1,TRBV5-1,CASSLTSRYNEQFF
20,TRBJ1-5,TRBV12-5,CASGFGTDRRYPHSNQPQHF
20,TRBJ2-6,TRBV11-2,CASSLGLLGQAHLKVNVLTF
13,TRBJ1-5,TRBV9,CASSSRTGQPQHF
15,TRBJ1-6,TRBV6-2/TRBV6-3,CASSPLPDSYSPLHF
15,TRBJ2-3,TRBV18,CASSPFRRKEDTQYF
12,TRBJ2-7,TRBV29-1,CSVHRGSYEQYF
18,TRBJ2-2,TRBV11-2,CASSFYVRWGKNTGELFF
18,TRBJ2-7,TRBV4-3,CASSQDLTGDRGSYEQYF
16,TRBJ1-6,TRBV18,CASSPIRTEPNSPLHF
16,TRBJ1-4,TRBV5-6,CASSLVGLPTNEKLFF
15,TRBJ2-1,TRBV15,CATSRDGRLDNEQFF
13,TRBJ2-7,TRBV18,CASSQGGQGQQYF
15,TRBJ2-1,TRBV6-2/TRBV6-3,CASSYAGSSYNEQFF
11,TRBJ1-1,TRBV15,CATSRDTGAFF
13,TRBJ2-2,TRBV20-1,CSARDPQRRELFF
14,TRBJ2-7,TRBV5-1,CASSRNEDRGSRYF
16,TRBJ2-7,TRBV6-1,CASSEQTGTGGYEQYF